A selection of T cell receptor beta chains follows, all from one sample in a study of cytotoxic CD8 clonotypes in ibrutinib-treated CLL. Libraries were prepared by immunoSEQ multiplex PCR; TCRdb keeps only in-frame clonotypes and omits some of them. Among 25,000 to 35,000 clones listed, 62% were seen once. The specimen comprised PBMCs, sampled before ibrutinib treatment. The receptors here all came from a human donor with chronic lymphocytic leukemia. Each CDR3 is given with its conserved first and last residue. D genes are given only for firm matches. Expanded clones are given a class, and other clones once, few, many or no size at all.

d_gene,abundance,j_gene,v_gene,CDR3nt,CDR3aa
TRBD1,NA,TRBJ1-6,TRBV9,TGTGCCAGCAGCGCCTCCGCCGACAGGGGGGATTCACCCCTCCACTTT,CASSASADRGDSPLHF
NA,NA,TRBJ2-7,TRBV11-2,TGTGCCAGCAGCTTTGCGGGACAGAACTACGAGCAGTACTTC,CASSFAGQNYEQYF
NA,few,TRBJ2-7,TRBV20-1,TGCAGTGCGACACCCGGGTACGAGCAGTACTTC,CSATPGYEQYF
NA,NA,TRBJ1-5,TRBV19,TGTGCCAGCCGAGTCGTCGGGAATCAGCCCCAGCATTTT,CASRVVGNQPQHF
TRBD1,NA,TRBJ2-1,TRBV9,TGTGCCAGCAGCGGGACCCCCAGGGGGAATGAGCAGTTCTTC,CASSGTPRGNEQFF
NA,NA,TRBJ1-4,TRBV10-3,TGTGCCATCAGGGACAGTTCTGAAAAACTGTTTTTT,CAIRDSSEKLFF
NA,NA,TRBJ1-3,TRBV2,TGTGCCAGCAGAGCGGGGGTCTTCTCTGGAAACACCATATATTTT,CASRAGVFSGNTIYF
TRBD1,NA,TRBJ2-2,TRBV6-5,TGTGCCACTGGACAGGGGGCGAACACCGGGGAGCTGTTTTTT,CATGQGANTGELFF
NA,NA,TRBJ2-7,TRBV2,TGTGCCAGCAGTGAGTTAGGGGAGGACTACGAGCAGTACTTC,CASSELGEDYEQYF
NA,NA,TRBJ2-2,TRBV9,TGTGCCAGCAAGAAGGAGTTAGGGGAGCTGTTTTTT,CASKKELGELFF
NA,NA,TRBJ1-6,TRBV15,TGTGCCACCAGCAGGGACATGGGACCCCTCCACTTT,CATSRDMGPLHF
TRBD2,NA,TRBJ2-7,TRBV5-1,TGCGCCAGCAGCTCCGGGAGGGGCGAGCGGGAGAGGAATTCCGAGCAGTACTTC,CASSSGRGERERNSEQYF
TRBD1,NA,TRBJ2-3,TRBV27,TGTGCCAGCAGTCCGCGGGACAGGTACACAGATACGCAGTATTTT,CASSPRDRYTDTQYF
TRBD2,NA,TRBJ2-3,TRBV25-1,TGTGCCAGCAGTGATGAGGGTAAGCGGGGGGGCCGAACAGATACGCAGTATTTT,CASSDEGKRGGRTDTQYF
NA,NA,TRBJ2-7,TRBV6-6,TGTGCCAGCCGAGGACAGGGAGGGACCTACGAGCAGTACTTC,CASRGQGGTYEQYF
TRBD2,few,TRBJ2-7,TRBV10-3,TGTGCCATCAGCACCTCTAGCGGGGGGGCCGACGAGCAGTACTTC,CAISTSSGGADEQYF
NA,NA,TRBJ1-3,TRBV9,TGTGCCAGCAGCGTAGGAGCGGGATCAGGAAACACCATATATTTT,CASSVGAGSGNTIYF
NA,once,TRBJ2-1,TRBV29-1,TGCAGCGTTCAAGGACTACTCCTTGTCGTCCGCCATGAGCAGTTCTTC,CSVQGLLLVVRHEQFF
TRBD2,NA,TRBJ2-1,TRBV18,TGTGCCAGCTCAGCTAGCGGGAGAGGCGAGCAGTTCTTC,CASSASGRGEQFF
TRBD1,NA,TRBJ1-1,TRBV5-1,TGCGCCAGCAGCTTGACCAGGGGGCTAGGAACTGAAGCTTTCTTT,CASSLTRGLGTEAFF
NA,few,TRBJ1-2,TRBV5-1,TGCGCCAGCAGCGGAGCTCCTAACTATGGCTACACCTTC,CASSGAPNYGYTF
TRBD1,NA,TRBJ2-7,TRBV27,TGTGCCAGCAGTTCATACCGGGACAGCACCTACGAGCAGTACTTC,CASSSYRDSTYEQYF
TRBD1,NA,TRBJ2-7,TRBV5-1,TGCGCCAGCAGCTTACCGGGACAGGGTCTTGGCCCGGGCTCATATAGCTCCTACGAGCAGTACTTC,CASSLPGQGLGPGSYSSYEQYF
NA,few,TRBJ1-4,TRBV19,TGTGCCAGTAGTATCGGAGGGAGTTACGAAAAACTGTTTTTT,CASSIGGSYEKLFF
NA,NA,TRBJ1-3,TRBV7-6,TGTGCCAGCAGCTTGGGGGCAACAGGGAAAATTCGGTTAGACACCATATATTTT,CASSLGATGKIRLDTIYF
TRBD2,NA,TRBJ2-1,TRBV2,TGTGCCAGCAGGCCTACTAGCGGGGGCCCTCCAGAGCAGTTCTTC,CASRPTSGGPPEQFF
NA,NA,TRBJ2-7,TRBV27,TGTGCCAGCAGTTCTTGGGGGGCCACGGGACTCGAAGTTTTC,CASSSWGATGLEVF
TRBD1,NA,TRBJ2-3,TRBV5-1,TGCGCCAGCAGCTTGGGGGGGACAGCAAGGACAGATACGCAGTATTTT,CASSLGGTARTDTQYF
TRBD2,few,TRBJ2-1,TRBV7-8,TGTGCCAGCAGCTTAGAGTGGGCTAGCGGGAGGTCCTACAATGAGCAGTTCTTC,CASSLEWASGRSYNEQFF
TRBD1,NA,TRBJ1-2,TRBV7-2,TGTGCCAGCAGCCCCTGGGGACAGAACTATGGCTACACCTTC,CASSPWGQNYGYTF
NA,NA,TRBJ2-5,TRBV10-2,TGCGCCAGCAGCCCGTGGGGTGTGGCCCCGGGGGTGGAGACCCAGTACTTC,CASSPWGVAPGVETQYF
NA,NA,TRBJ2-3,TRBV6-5,TGTGCCAGCAGAGCGAGCTCGGATACGCAGTATTTT,CASRASSDTQYF
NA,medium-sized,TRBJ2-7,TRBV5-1,TGCGCCAGCAGCCCTGGACAGTCCTACGAGCAGTACTTC,CASSPGQSYEQYF
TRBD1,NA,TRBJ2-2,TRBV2,TGTGCCAGCCACCGGACAGGGGCGAGCACCGGGGAGCTGTTTTTT,CASHRTGASTGELFF
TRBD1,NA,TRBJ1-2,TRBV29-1,TGCAGCGTCGGACAGGGGGTAGTTATTAACTATGGCTACACCTTC,CSVGQGVVINYGYTF
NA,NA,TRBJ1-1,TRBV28,TGTGCCAGCAGTTTAATAAGGTTGCGTCAAACTGAAGCTTTCTTT,CASSLIRLRQTEAFF
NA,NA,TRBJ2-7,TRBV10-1,TGCGCCAGCAGTGTTAGGGGCCGTCCCTACGAGCAGTACTTC,CASSVRGRPYEQYF
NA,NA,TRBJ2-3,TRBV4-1,TGCGCCAGCAGCCAAGTGGTGGCATTAAGCACAGATACGCAGTATTTT,CASSQVVALSTDTQYF
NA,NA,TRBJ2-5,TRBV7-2,TGTGCCAGCAGGCTGGTACTCCAAGAGACCCAGTACTTC,CASRLVLQETQYF
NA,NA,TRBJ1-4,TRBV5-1,TGCGCCAGCAGCTTTGTCGAGGGGGAAGGAACGAATGAAAAACTGTTTTTT,CASSFVEGEGTNEKLFF
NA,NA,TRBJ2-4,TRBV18,TGTGCCAGCTCACCACCCGACATGTCGGGCATTCAGTACTTC,CASSPPDMSGIQYF
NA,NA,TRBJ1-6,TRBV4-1,TGCGCCAGCAGCCAGAGGGCGCCAGGAGTCGATAATTCACCCCTCCACTTT,CASSQRAPGVDNSPLHF
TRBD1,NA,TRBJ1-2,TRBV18,TGTGCCAGCTCAAAACAGGGACAGGATTTAGGCTATGGCTACACCTTC,CASSKQGQDLGYGYTF
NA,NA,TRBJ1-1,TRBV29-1,TGCAGCGCCGAAGAACAAAACACTGAAGCTTTCTTT,CSAEEQNTEAFF
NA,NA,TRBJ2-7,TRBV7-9,TGTGCCAGCAGCTTAGCGAAAAGCCAAGGGAAGTACGAGCAGTACTTC,CASSLAKSQGKYEQYF
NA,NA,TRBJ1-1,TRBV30,TGTGCCTGGAGTGCCCGATCTGAAGCTTTCTTT,CAWSARSEAFF